This section outlines one T cell receptor beta chain sequence together with its context. The protocol was immunoSEQ multiplex PCR, while the TCRdb copy is restricted to in-frame clones and leaves out a portion. Among about 64,000 clones listed, just over 95% were seen once. This sample stems from a study of siplizumab effects on memory and regulatory T cells. The sample was naive CD8+ T cells sorted from blood. The TCR was taken from a human donor in good health.

The CDR3 loop is CASSDGGPIYSPLHF. The CDR3 nucleotides are TGTGCCAGCAGTGACGGTGGACCGATCTATTCACCCCTCCACTTT. The chain has TRBV2 and TRBJ1-6, with D hard to call. This CDR3 contains 15 residues. Trimming took off 3 bases at V and 8 bases at J, with 14 bases between the two ends. Germline loops: CDR1 SNHLY, CDR2 FYNNEI.